The present entry profiles one T cell receptor (beta chain) with its context. Germline CDR1 reads SGHRS; CDR2 reads YFSETQ. V was pared by 2 bases and J by 2 bases, with 6 bases of the junction left unmatched. This CDR3 is 18 amino acids long. Some clones are missing from TCRdb's copy, which holds only in-frame ones; the method was immunoSEQ multiplex PCR. The sample carries about 100,000 clones, around 92% recorded once. The sample comes from a study of blood T cell repertoires in COVID-19. Overall study context: T cells, B-cell-depleted T cells, or PBMCs provided the cDNA or gDNA that served as material.

The sample consisted of peripheral blood. This clonotype was sampled from a man aged 40-50 years with active or convalescent COVID-19. The chain combines TRBV5-1 with TRBJ2-3; TRBD2 aligns across 15 bases. The CDR3 spells CASSLGLAGGRNTDTQYF. CDR3 DNA sequence: TGCGCCAGCAGCTTAGGACTAGCGGGAGGGCGTAACACAGATACGCAGTATTTT.